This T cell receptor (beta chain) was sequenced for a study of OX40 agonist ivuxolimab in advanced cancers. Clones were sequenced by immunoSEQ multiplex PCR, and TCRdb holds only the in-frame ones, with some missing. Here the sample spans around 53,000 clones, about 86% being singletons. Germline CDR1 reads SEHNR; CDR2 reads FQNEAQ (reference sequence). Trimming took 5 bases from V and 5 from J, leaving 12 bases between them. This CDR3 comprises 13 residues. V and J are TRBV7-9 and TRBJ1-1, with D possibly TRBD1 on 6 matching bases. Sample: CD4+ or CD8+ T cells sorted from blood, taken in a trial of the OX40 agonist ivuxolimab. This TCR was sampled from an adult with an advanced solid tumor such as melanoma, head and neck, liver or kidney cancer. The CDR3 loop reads CASSPQGWTEAFF. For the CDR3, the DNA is TGTGCCAGCAGCCCCCAGGGGTGGACTGAAGCTTTCTTT.